This entry lists 7 T cell receptor beta chains sequenced from one sample in a study of blood T cell repertoires in COVID-19. The protocol was immunoSEQ multiplex PCR, while the TCRdb copy is restricted to in-frame clones and leaves out a portion. The sample consists of 200,000 or so clones, roughly 85% of them appearing once. The sequenced sample consisted of PBMCs or T cells enriched from blood (not recorded which). Source of these receptors: a man aged 30 to 39 who had recovered from COVID-19.

The chain joins TRBV11-2 to TRBJ1-1; 9 positions match TRBD1. CDR3 length: 15 residues. Trimming removed 5 bases from V and 3 bases from J; junction bases left unmatched: 7. Germline V gene sequence: CDR1 SGHAT, CDR2 FQNNGV. The CDR3 DNA is TGTGCCAGCAGCGAATACAGGGGGCTGTACACTGAAGCTTTCTTT. As protein: CASSEYRGLYTEAFF.

The gene calls are TRBV12-3 or TRBV12-4 and TRBJ1-6; D not resolved. This CDR3 region has 12 residues. Trimming left V 5 bases short and J 8 bases short, with 7 bases between. CDR3 residues: CASSPIYSPLHF. CDR3 DNA sequence: TGTGCCAGCAGTCCTATCTATTCACCCCTCCACTTT.

This chain joins TRBV11-2 and TRBJ1-5, with D unclear. Germline CDR1 and CDR2: SGHAT and FQNNGV. Trimming cost V 2 bases and J 4 bases, with 9 bases left between them. This CDR3 has 14 residues. The CDR3 here is CASSLSRHNQPQHF. The CDR3 DNA sequence: TGTGCCAGCAGCTTATCCAGACATAATCAGCCCCAGCATTTT.

This chain connects TRBV7-9 to TRBJ1-1; D is possibly TRBD1 (5 bases). Germline loops: CDR1 SEHNR, CDR2 FQNEAQ (reference sequence). Deletions cut 0 bases from V and 1 base from J, with 9 bases between. This CDR3 is 15 amino acids long. The CDR3 spells CASSLALGQNTEAFF. CDR3 bases: TGTGCCAGCAGCTTAGCGCTAGGACAGAACACTGAAGCTTTCTTT.

The V gene is TRBV30, the J gene TRBJ2-5; TRBD2 is a possible D gene (5 bases). The CDR3 is made up of 13 amino acids. Germline CDR1 and CDR2: GTSNPN and SVGIG (reference sequence). V lost 2 bases and J 4 bases, leaving 11 bases between the germline ends. The CDR3 region has the DNA TGTGCCTGGAGTCGGAAGGGAGCAGAGACCCAGTACTTC. Its protein product is CAWSRKGAETQYF.

The count of this clone is one. This chain links TRBV19 with TRBJ2-7; no clear D gene. Germline V gives CDR1 LNHDA, CDR2 SQIVND (reference sequence). Trimming stripped 3 bases from V and 0 bases from J, with 15 bases between. The CDR3 extends over 16 amino acids. This chain's CDR3 is CASSIRFRVTSYEQYF. DNA for the CDR3: TGTGCCAGTAGTATTAGGTTTCGGGTCACCTCCTACGAGCAGTACTTC.

This clone was observed a few times. V gene TRBV28 combines with J gene TRBJ1-4; 8 bases align to TRBD1. Germline lookup yields CDR1 MDHEN and CDR2 SYDVKM. V lost 5 bases and J lost 2; bases outside the gene matches: 7. The CDR3 extends over 16 amino acids. The CDR3 loop is CASSLRTGNTNEKLFF. DNA of the CDR3: TGTGCCAGCAGTCTCCGGACAGGGAATACTAATGAAAAACTGTTTTTT.